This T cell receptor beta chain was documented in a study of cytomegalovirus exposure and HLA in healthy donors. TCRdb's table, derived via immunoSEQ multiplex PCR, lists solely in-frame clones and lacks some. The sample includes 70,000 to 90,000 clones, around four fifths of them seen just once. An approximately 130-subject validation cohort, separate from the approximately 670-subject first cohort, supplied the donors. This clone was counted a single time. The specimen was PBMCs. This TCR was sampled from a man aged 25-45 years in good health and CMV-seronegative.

CDR3 coding DNA: TGCGCCAGCAGTCAGCGGGAGGTGCAAGATACGCAGTATTTT. It translates to CASSQREVQDTQYF. The genes are TRBV5-1 and TRBJ2-3, with 9 bases aligning to TRBD2. Trimming at V came to 5 bases and at J to 5 bases, leaving 6 bases not matched to a gene. The CDR3 spans 14 residues. CDR1 and CDR2 from the germline V gene are SGHRS and YFSETQ.